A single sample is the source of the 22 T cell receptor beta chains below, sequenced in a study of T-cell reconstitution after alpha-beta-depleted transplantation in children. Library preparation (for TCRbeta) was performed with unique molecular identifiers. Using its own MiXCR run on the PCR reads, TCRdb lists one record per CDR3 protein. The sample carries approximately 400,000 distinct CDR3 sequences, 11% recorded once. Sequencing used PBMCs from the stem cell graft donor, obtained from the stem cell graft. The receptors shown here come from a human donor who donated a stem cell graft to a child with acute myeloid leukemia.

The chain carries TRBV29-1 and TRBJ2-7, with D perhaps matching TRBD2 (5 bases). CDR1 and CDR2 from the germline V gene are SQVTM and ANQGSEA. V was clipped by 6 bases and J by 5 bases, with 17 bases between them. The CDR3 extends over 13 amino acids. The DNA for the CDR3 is TGCAGCGTCCAGGACTCGATAGGCGACGAGCAGTACTTC. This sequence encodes CSVQDSIGDEQYF.

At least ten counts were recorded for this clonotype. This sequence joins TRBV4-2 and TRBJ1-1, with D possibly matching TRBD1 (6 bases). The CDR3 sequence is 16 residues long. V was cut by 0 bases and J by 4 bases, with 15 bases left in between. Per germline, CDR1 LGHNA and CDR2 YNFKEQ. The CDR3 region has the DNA TGTGCCAGCAGCCAAGAGAGGGGCACAGGGAGCACTGAAGCTTTCTTT. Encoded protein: CASSQERGTGSTEAFF.

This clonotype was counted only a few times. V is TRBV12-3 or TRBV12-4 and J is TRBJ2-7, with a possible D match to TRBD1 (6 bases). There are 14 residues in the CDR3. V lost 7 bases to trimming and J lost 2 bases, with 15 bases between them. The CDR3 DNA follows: TGTGCCAGCAAAAGACAGGATAGGACCTACGAGCAGTACTTC. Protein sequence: CASKRQDRTYEQYF.

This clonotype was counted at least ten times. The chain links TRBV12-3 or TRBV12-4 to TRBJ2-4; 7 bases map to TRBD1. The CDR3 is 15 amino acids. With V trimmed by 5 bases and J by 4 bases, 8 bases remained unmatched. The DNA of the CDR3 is TGTGCCAGCAGTCCCTCCGGGACAGTGAAAAACATTCAGTACTTC. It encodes CASSPSGTVKNIQYF.

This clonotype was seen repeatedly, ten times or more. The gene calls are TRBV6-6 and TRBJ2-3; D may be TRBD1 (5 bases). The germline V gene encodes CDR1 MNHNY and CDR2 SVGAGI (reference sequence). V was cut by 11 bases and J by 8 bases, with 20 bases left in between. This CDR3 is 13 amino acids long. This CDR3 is CACTGAPYGTQYF. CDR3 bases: TGTGCCTGCACAGGAGCCCCTTATGGTACGCAGTATTTT.

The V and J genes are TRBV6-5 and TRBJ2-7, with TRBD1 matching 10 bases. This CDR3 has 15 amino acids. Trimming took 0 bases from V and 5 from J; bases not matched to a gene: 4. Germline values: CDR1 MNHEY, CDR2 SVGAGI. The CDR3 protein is CASSYSGTGADEQYF. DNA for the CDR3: TGTGCCAGCAGTTACTCTGGGACAGGGGCCGACGAGCAGTACTTC.

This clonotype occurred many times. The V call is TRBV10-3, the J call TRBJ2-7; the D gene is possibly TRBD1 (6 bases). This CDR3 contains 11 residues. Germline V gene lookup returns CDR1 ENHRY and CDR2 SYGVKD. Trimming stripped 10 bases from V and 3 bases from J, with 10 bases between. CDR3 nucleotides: TGTGCCACCGGACAGTTCTACGAGCAGTACTTC. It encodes CATGQFYEQYF.

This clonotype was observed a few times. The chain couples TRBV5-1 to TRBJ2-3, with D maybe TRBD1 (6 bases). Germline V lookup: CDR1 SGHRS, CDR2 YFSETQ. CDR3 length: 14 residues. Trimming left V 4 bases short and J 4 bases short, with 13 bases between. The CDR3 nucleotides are TGCGCCAGCAGCGGCGGACAGCTAGCAGATACGCAGTATTTT. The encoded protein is CASSGGQLADTQYF.

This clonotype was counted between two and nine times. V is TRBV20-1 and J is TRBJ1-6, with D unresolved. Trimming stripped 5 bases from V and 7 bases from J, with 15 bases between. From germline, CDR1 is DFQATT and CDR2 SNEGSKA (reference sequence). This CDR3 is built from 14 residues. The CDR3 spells CSAPLRITNSPLHF. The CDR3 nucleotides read TGCAGTGCTCCCCTCAGGATCACGAATTCACCCCTCCACTTT.

The CDR3 loop reads CASSSQGGDRPLYF. In nucleotides, the CDR3 is TGTGCCAGCAGCTCCCAGGGAGGGGACCGTCCCTTATACTTC. V usage is TRBV5-4 and J usage is TRBJ2-7, with 7 bases that match TRBD2. CDR1 and CDR2 from the germline V gene are SGHNT and YYREEE (reference sequence). The trim removed 3 bases at V and 13 bases at J, leaving 16 bases unmatched. The CDR3 has 14 amino acids. The full variable domain, completed using reference TRBV5-4 and TRBJ2-7, is ETGVTQSPTHLIKTRGQQVTLRCSSQSGHNTVSWYQQALGQGPQFIFQYYREEENGRGNFPPRFSGLQFPNYSSELNVNALELDDSALYLCASSSQGGDRPLYFGPGTRLTVT.

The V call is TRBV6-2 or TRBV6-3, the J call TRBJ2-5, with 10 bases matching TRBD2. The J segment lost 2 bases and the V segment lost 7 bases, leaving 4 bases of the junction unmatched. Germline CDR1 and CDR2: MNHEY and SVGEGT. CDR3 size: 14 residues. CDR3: CASTLAGDQETQYF. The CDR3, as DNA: TGTGCCAGCACCCTAGCGGGAGATCAAGAGACCCAGTACTTC.

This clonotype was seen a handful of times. The CDR3 DNA reads as TGTGCCAGCAACCTAGCGGGAGGGCCGATCACCGGGGAGCTGTTTTTT. As protein: CASNLAGGPITGELFF. The chain is built from TRBV6-1 and TRBJ2-2; 12 bases agree with TRBD2. The length of the CDR3 is 16 residues. The trim removed 7 bases at V and 4 bases at J, leaving 7 bases unmatched. The V gene's germline CDR1 is MNHNS and CDR2 SASEGT.

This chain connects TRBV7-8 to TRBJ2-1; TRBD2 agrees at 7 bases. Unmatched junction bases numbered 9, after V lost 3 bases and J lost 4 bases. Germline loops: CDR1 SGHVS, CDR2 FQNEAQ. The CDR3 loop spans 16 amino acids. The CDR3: CASSFDSGALYNEQFF. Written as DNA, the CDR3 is TGTGCCAGCAGCTTTGACAGCGGGGCTTTATACAATGAGCAGTTCTTC.

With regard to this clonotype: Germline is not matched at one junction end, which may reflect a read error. This CDR3 reads CASSLAGQPNEHFF. DNA for the CDR3: TGCGCCAGCAGCTTGGCGGGACAGCCTAATGAGCACTTCTTC. The chain combines TRBV5-1 with TRBJ2-1; 7 bases line up with TRBD1. The CDR3 covers 14 residues. CDR1 and CDR2 from the germline V gene are SGHRS and YFSETQ. Variable domain in full (rest from reference TRBV5-1 and TRBJ2-1): KAGVTQTPRYLIKTRGQQVTLSCSPISGHRSVSWYQQTPGQGLQFLFEYFSETQRNKGNFPGRFSGRQFSNSRSEMNVSTLELGDSALYLCASSLAGQPNEHFFGPGTRLTVL.

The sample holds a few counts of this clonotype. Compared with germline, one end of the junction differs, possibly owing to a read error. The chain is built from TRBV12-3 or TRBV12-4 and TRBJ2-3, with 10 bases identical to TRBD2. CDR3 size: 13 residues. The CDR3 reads CASSSDTEREGNF. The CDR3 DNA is TGTGCCAGCAGCTCAGACACCGAGCGGGAGGGCAATTTT.

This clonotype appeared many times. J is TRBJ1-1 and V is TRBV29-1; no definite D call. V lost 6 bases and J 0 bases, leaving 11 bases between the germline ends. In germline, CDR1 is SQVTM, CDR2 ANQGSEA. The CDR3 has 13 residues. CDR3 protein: CSVIKEVNTEAFF. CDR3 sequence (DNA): TGCAGCGTCATAAAAGAAGTGAACACTGAAGCTTTCTTT.

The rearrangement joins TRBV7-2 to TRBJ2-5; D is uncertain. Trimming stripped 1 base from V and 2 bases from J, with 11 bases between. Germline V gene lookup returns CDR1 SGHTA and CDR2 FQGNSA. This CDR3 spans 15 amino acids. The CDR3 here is CASSLESWGQETQYF. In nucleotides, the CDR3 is TGTGCCAGCAGCTTAGAGTCGTGGGGACAAGAGACCCAGTACTTC.

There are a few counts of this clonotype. The CDR3 bases are TGTGCCAGCAGCCAGATGGGGGCCGGGACCCAGTACTTC. Amino acid sequence: CASSQMGAGTQYF. The chain couples TRBV14 to TRBJ2-5, with TRBD1 as a possible D gene (6 bases). Germline-derived CDR1 and CDR2 are SGHDN and FVKESK. The CDR3 consists of 13 residues. V lost 3 bases and J lost 7, with 12 bases in between.

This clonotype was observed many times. CDR3 bases: TGTGCCAGCAGCTTAGGGACAGGGGGCTCCGGGGAGCTGTTTTTT. Amino acid sequence: CASSLGTGGSGELFF. This sequence joins TRBV7-9 and TRBJ2-2, with 11 positions matching TRBD1. Germline CDR1 reads SEHNR; CDR2 reads FQNEAQ (reference sequence). This CDR3 spans 15 amino acids. J lost 6 bases, V lost 1 base, and 1 base had no gene match.

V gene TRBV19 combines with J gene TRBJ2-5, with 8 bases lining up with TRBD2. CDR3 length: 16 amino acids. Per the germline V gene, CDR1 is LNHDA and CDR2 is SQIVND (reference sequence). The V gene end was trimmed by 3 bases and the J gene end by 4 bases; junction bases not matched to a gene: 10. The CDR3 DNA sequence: TGTGCCAGTAGTATGCTCATAGCGGGAAAGGGAGAGACCCAGTACTTC. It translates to CASSMLIAGKGETQYF.

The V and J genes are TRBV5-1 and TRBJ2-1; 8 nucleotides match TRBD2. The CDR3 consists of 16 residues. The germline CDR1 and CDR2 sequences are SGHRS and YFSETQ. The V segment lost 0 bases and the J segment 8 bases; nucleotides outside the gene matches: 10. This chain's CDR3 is CASSLAGREGRDEQFF. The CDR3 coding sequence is TGCGCCAGCAGCTTGGCCGGACGGGAGGGCCGAGATGAGCAGTTCTTC. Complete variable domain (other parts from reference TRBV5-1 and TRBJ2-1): KAGVTQTPRYLIKTRGQQVTLSCSPISGHRSVSWYQQTPGQGLQFLFEYFSETQRNKGNFPGRFSGRQFSNSRSEMNVSTLELGDSALYLCASSLAGREGRDEQFFGPGTRLTVL.

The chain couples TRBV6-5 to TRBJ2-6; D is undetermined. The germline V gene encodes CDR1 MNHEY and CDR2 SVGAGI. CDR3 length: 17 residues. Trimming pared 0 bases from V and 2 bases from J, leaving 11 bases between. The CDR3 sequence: CASSYSTGTAGANVLTF. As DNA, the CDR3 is TGTGCCAGCAGTTACTCGACTGGAACGGCTGGGGCCAACGTCCTGACTTTC.